What follows is one TCR beta chain and its context. As yet, its antigen is unknown. A single base separates this from a much larger clone, so it may be a read error. These data come from a study of T-cell memory formation after mild COVID-19. Study findings and constraints: Balance between CD4 and CD8 was seen in clones contracting day 15 to 85, and a CD4+ lean was seen in later expanders. The main location of contracting CD4+ clones was CM and EM, and that of contracting CD8+ clones was EMRA.

A single record per CDR3 protein comes from TCRdb applying MiXCR to the 5' RACE reads. The sample lists 400,000 to 500,000 distinct CDR3 sequences; over 15% were seen once. Losses at the gene ends were 5 bases for V and 2 bases for J; bases not matched to a gene: 2. The CDR3 contains 13 residues. The germline V gene has CDR1 SGHTA and CDR2 FQGNSA. V usage is TRBV7-2 and J usage is TRBJ2-7; 8 bases fit TRBD1. Sequences were obtained from PBMCs or a T cell subset sorted from them (not recorded which). The receptor was isolated from an adult woman who had mild COVID-19 (a few samples of this study predate the infection). Cell type and time point are not known. Here the CDR3 DNA reads TGTGCCAGCAGCGCACAGGGGGCCTACGAGCAGTACTTC. The encoded protein is CASSAQGAYEQYF.